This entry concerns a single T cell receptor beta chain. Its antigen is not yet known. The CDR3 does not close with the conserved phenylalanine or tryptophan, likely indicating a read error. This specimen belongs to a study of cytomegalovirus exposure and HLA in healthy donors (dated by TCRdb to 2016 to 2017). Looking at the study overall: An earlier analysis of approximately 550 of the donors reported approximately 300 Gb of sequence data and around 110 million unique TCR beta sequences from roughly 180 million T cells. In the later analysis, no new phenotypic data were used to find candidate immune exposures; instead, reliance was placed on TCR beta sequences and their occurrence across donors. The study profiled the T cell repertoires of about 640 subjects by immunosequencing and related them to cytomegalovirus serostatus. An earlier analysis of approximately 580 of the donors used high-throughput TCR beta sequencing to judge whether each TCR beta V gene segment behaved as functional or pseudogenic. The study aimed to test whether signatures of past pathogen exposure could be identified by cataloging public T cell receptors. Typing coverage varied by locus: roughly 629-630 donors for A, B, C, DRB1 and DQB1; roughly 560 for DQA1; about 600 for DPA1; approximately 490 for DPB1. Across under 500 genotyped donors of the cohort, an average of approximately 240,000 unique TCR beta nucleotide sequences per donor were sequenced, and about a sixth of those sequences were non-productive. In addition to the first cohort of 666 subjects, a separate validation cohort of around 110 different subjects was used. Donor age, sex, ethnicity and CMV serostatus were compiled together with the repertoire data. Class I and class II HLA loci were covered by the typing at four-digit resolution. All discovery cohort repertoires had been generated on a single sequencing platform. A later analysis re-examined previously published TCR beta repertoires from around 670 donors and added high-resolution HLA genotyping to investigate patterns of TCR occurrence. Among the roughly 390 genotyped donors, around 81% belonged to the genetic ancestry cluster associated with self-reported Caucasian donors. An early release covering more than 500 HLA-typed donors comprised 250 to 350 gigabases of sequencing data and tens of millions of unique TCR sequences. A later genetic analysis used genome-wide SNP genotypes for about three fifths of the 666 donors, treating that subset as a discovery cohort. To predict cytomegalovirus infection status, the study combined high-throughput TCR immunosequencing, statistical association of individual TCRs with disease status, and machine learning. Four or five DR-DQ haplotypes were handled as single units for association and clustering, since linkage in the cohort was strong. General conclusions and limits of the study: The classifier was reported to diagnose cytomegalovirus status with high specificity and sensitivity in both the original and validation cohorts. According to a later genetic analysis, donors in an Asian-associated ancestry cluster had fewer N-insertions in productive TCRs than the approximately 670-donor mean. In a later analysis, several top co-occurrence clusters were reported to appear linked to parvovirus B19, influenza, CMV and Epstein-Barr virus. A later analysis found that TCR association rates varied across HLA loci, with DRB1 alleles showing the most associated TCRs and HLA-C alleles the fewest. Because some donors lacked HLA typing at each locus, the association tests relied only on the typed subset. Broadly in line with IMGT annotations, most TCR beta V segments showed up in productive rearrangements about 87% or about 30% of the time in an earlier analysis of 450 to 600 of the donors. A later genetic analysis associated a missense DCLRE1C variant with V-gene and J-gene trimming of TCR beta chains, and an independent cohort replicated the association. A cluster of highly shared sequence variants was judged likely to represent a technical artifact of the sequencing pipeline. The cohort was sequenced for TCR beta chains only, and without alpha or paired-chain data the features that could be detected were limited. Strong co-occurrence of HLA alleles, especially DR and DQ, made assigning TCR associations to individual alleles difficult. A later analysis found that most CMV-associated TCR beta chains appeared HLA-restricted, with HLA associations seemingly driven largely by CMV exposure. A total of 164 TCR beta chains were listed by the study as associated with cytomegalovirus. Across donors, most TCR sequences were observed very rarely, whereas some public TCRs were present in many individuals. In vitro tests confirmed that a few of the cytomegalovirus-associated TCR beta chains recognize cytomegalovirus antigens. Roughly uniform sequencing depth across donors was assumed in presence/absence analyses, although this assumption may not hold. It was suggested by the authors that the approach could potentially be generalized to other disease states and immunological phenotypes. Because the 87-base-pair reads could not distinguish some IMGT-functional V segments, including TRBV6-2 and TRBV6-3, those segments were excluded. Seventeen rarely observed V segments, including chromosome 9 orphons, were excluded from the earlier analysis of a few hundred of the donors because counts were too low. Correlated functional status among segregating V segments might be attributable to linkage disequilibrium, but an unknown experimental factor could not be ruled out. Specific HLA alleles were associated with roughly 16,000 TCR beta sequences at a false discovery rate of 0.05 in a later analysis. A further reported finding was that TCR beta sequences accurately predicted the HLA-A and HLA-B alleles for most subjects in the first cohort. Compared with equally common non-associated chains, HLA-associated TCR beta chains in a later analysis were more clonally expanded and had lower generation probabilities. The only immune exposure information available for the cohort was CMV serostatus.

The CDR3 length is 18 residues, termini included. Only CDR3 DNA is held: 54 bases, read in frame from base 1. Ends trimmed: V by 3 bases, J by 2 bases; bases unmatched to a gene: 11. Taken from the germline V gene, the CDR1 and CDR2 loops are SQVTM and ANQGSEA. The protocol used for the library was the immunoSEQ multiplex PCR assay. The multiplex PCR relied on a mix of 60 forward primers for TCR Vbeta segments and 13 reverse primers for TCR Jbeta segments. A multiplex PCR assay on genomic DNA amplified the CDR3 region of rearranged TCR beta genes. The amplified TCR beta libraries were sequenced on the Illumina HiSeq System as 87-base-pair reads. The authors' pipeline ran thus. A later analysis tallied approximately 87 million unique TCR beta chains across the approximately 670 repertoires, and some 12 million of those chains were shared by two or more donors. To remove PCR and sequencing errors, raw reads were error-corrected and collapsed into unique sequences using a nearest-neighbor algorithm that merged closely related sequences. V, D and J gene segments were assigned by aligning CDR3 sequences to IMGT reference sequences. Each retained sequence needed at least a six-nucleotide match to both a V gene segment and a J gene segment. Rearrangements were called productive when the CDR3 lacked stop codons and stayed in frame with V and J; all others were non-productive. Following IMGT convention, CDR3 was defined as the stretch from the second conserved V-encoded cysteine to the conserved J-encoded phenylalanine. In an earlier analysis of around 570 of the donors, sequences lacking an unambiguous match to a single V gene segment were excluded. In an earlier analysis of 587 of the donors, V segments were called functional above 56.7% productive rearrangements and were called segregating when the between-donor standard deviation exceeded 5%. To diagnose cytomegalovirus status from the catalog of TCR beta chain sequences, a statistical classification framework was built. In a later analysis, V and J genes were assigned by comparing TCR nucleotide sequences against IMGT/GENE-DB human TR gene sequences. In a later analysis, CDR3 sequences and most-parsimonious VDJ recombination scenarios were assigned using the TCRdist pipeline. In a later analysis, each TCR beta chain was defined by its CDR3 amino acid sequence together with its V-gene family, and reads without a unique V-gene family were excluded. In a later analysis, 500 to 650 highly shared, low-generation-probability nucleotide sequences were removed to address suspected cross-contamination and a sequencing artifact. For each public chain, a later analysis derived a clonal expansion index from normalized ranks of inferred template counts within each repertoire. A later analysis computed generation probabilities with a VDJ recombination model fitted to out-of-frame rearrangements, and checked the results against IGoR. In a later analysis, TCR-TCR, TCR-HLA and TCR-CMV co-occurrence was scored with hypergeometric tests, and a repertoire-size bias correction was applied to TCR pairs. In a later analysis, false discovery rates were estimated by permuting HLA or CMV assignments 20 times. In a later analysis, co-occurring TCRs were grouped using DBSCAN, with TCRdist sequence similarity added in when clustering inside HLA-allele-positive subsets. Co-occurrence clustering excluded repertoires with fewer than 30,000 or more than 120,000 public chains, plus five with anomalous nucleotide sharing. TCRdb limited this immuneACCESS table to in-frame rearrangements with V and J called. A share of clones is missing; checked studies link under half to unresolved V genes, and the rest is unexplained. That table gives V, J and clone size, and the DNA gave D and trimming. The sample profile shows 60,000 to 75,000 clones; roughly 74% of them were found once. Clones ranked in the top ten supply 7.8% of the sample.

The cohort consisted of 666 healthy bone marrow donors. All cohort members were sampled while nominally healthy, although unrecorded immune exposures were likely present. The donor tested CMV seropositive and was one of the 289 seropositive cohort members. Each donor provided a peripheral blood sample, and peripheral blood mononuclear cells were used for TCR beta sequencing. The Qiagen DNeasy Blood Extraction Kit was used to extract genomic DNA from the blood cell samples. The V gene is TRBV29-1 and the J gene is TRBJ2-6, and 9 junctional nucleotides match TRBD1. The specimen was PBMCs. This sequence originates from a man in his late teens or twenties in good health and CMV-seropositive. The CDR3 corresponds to CSVESDRGPEAGANVLTV. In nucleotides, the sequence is TGCAGCGTTGAGTCGGACAGGGGACCCGAAGCTGGGGCCAACGTCCTGACTGTC.